These 15 T cell receptor beta chains were sequenced from one sample in a study of blood T cell repertoires in COVID-19. Clones were read by immunoSEQ multiplex PCR, and TCRdb kept only the in-frame ones, dropping some. The sample has approximately 230,000 clones, over 70% seen once. Material: peripheral blood. These receptors all come from a man aged 80 or over with acute or convalescent COVID-19.

The rearrangement links TRBV7-9 to TRBJ1-1; D unclear. CDR1 is SEHNR and CDR2 is FQNEAQ in the germline V gene (reference sequence). The CDR3 spans 17 residues. With 4 bases removed from V and 8 bases from J, the gap between germline ends came to 26 bases. CDR3 region: CASSSATGWRTDGEAFF. The CDR3 DNA reads TGTGCCAGCAGCTCGGCAACGGGGTGGAGGACGGACGGAGAAGCTTTCTTT.

The genes are TRBV5-1 and TRBJ2-7; 10 bases match TRBD1. CDR1 is SGHRS and CDR2 is YFSETQ in the germline V gene. After removal of 2 bases from V and 5 bases from J, the junction contained 4 bases not matched to a gene. The CDR3 is 14 residues long. The CDR3 nucleotides are TGCGCCAGCAGCTTTCGGGACAGGGGCGACGAGCAGTACTTC. Translation gives CASSFRDRGDEQYF.

The CDR3 nucleotides read TGTGCCAGTAGTATCCCCAGGGGGGCTTCCTACGAGCAGTACTTC. Amino acid sequence: CASSIPRGASYEQYF. V and J are TRBV19 and TRBJ2-7; D might be TRBD1 (7 bases). Trimming removed 3 bases at V and 1 base at J, with 13 bases between. CDR1 is LNHDA and CDR2 is SQIVND in the germline V gene (reference sequence). The CDR3 sequence is 15 residues long.

This rearrangement joins TRBV29-1 to TRBJ1-1; 7 nucleotides agree with TRBD1. Looked up from germline, CDR1 is SQVTM and CDR2 is ANQGSEA. Trimming removed 6 bases from V and 3 bases from J; junction bases left unmatched: 7. This CDR3 contains 13 residues. The chain's CDR3 is CSVSRDRYTEAFF. The CDR3 bases are TGCAGCGTATCCCGGGACAGATACACTGAAGCTTTCTTT.

The chain recombines TRBV5-1 with TRBJ2-2; D is perhaps TRBD2 (5 bases). The V and J ends lost 3 bases and 3 bases respectively, with 9 bases between them. The germline V gene has CDR1 SGHRS and CDR2 YFSETQ. This CDR3 is 14 amino acids long. The CDR3 region is CASSSGGYTGELFF. The CDR3 DNA reads TGCGCCAGCAGCTCTGGAGGATACACCGGGGAGCTGTTTTTT.

The chain couples TRBV25-1 to TRBJ1-4; D gene unclear. The germline CDR1 and CDR2 sequences are MGHDK and SYGVNS. The ends were cut back, 6 bases at V and 5 bases at J, with 16 bases in the middle. CDR3 length equals 15 residues. The CDR3 bases are TGTGCCAGCAGAGAGTCCGGGATTCGGAATGAAAAACTGTTTTTT. Translation: CASRESGIRNEKLFF.

The chain employs TRBV19 and TRBJ1-1, with D possibly TRBD1 on 6 matching bases. This CDR3 comprises 14 residues. Between the trimmed V and J ends, which lost 3 bases and 6 bases, there was a span of 14 bases. The germline CDR1 and CDR2 sequences are LNHDA and SQIVND (reference sequence). CDR3 DNA sequence: TGTGCCAGTAGTATCCGGACAGAGGCCTCTGAAGCTTTCTTT. As protein: CASSIRTEASEAFF.

The rearrangement joins TRBV29-1 to TRBJ2-7; maybe TRBD1 (5 bases). The CDR3 contains 12 residues. With 6 bases removed from V and 0 bases from J, the gap between germline ends came to 9 bases. From germline, CDR1 is SQVTM and CDR2 ANQGSEA. The CDR3 region is CSVGHYSYEQYF. The CDR3 region has the DNA TGCAGCGTCGGACACTACTCCTACGAGCAGTACTTC.

This clone was seen only once. The rearrangement links TRBV5-1 to TRBJ2-1; 10 bases are a match to TRBD2. V trimming: 0 bases; J trimming: 5 bases; junction bases outside the gene matches: 5. Germline V gene lookup returns CDR1 SGHRS and CDR2 YFSETQ. The CDR3 sequence is 16 residues long. The CDR3 loop reads CASSLDGLAVNNEQFF. The CDR3 coding sequence is TGCGCCAGCAGCTTGGACGGACTAGCGGTGAACAATGAGCAGTTCTTC.

The V gene is TRBV6-5, the J gene TRBJ1-3; 8 nucleotides agree with TRBD1. J was trimmed by 2 bases and V by 6 bases; bases with no gene match: 6. Germline CDR1 MNHEY, CDR2 SVGAGI. The CDR3 is 15 amino acids. The CDR3 bases are TGTGCCAGCAGCCTAATGACAGGGGCTGGAAACACCATATATTTT. Its translation: CASSLMTGAGNTIYF.

This clone was detected only a few times. An end of the junction differs from the germline gene, which may be a read error. V gene TRBV25-1 combines with J gene TRBJ1-1; 12 nucleotides match TRBD1. Germline V lookup: CDR1 MGHDK, CDR2 SYGVNS. The CDR3 totals 14 residues. The CDR3 nucleotides read TGTGCCAGCAGTATAACCGGGACAGGGGGCTCGAGGATCTTT. This translates into CASSITGTGGSRIF.

The J gene is TRBJ1-5, the V gene TRBV19; no clear D. Germline V gene sequence: CDR1 LNHDA, CDR2 SQIVND (reference sequence). This CDR3 spans 14 amino acids. V was clipped by 3 bases and J by 2 bases, with 8 bases between them. The CDR3 protein is CASSIVAGNQPQHF. In DNA, the CDR3 is TGTGCCAGTAGTATCGTGGCAGGCAATCAGCCCCAGCATTTT.

The chain combines TRBV9 with TRBJ1-1, with a tentative D call TRBD1 (5 bases). V shed 2 bases and J shed 5 bases, with 10 bases lying between them. The germline gives CDR1 SGDLS, CDR2 YYNGEE. This CDR3 has 13 amino acids. The CDR3 region is CASSVGGRTEAFF. The CDR3, as DNA: TGTGCCAGCAGCGTCGGGGGAAGAACTGAAGCTTTCTTT.

The CDR3 reads CASSPVADSGANVLTF. The CDR3 DNA is TGTGCCAGCAGCCCGGTGGCGGACTCTGGGGCCAACGTCCTGACTTTC. The genes are TRBV5-5 and TRBJ2-6; no firm D call. Between the trimmed V and J ends, which lost 4 bases and 0 bases, there was a span of 11 bases. The germline gives CDR1 SGHKS, CDR2 YYEKEE (reference sequence). This CDR3 is built from 16 residues.

As DNA, the CDR3 is TGTGCCGCCAGACAGGGTATGGGCAATCAGCCCCAGCATTTT. Encoded protein: CAARQGMGNQPQHF. V gene TRBV28 combines with J gene TRBJ1-5; 7 bases line up with TRBD1. In germline, CDR1 is MDHEN, CDR2 SYDVKM. Trimming removed 11 bases from V and 2 bases from J; junction bases left unmatched: 9. The length of the CDR3 is 14 residues.